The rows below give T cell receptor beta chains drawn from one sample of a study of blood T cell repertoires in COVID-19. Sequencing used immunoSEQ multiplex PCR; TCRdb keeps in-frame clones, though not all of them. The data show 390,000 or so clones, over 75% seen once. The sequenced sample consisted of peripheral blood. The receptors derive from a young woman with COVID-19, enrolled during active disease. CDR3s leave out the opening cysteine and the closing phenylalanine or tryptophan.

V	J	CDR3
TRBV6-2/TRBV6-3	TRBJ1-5	ASSKGQGSNQPQH
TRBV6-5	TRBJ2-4	ASSRRARGKNIRY
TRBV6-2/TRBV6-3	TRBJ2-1	ASSLAGGYNEQF
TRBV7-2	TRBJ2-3	ASSFTQGRDTQY
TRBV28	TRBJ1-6	ASSKPGRPYSPLH
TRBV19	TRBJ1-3	ASSGGTSGNTIY
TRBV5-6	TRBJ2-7	ASSSVGGRPYEQY
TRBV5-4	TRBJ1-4	ASSLGREGIGEKLF
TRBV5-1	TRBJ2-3	ASSLATTSGPGSDTQY
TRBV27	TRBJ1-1	ASSGGVFSKAF
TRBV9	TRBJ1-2	ASSELRDGYGYT
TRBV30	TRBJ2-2	AWSPHSGRAPGELF
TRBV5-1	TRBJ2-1	ASSSIAGFRNEQF
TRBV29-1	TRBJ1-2	SVGQGASGYT
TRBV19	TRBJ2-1	ASTGGYYNEQF
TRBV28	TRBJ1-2	ASSFYSNRGLGYT
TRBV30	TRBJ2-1	AWSFTSGSGNEQF
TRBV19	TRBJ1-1	ASSPDRANTEAF
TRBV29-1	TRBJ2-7	SVAWTGSSYEQY
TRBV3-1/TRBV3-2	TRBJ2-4	ASSPGQKNIQY
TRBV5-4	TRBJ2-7	ASSPGQPYEQY
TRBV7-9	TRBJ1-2	ASSAVGGLLYGYT
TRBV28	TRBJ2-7	ASNGPGPYEQY